The 31 T cell receptor beta chains below all came from one sample that was sequenced in a study of CD8 T cells in Susac syndrome. Random hexamers were used to reverse transcribe roughly 0.5 to 1 ug of RNA. TCRdb recomputed calls from the immunoSEQ multiplex PCR reads with MiXCR, one row per CDR3 protein. The profile shows some 200,000 distinct CDR3 sequences, roughly 94% of them singletons. The sequenced material came from CD8+ T cells from PBMCs. Receptor source: a human donor with Susac syndrome.

This sequence joins TRBV30 and TRBJ1-1, with TRBD1 as a possible D gene (5 bases). With 2 bases removed from V and 5 bases from J, the gap between germline ends came to 12 bases. The germline gives CDR1 GTSNPN, CDR2 SVGIG (reference sequence). CDR3 length equals 13 residues. For the CDR3, the DNA is TGTGCCTGGAGTACTGGGGCGGGGACTGAAGCTTTCTTT. Translation: CAWSTGAGTEAFF.

This chain connects TRBV4-2 to TRBJ2-2, with 10 bases that match TRBD2. Per the germline V gene, CDR1 is LGHNA and CDR2 is YNFKEQ. CDR3 length: 17 residues. Trimming at V came to 0 bases and at J to 4 bases, leaving 5 bases not matched to a gene. The CDR3, as DNA: TGTGCCAGCAGCCAAGAATCCAGCGGGGGGGTCACCGGGGAGCTGTTTTTT. This gives the protein CASSQESSGGVTGELFF.

CDR3 nucleotides: TGCGCCAGCAGTCAAGCCTGGGGGACTAGCGCGGCCAAAAACATTCAGTACTTC. This gives the protein CASSQAWGTSAAKNIQYF. J is TRBJ2-4 and V is TRBV23-1; 10 bases are a match to TRBD2. TRBV23-1 is an ORF for which the function is uncertain. This CDR3 contains 18 residues. Trimming cost V 2 bases and J 1 base; bases outside gene matches: 8.

The rearrangement joins TRBV27 to TRBJ2-7, with 12 bases matching TRBD2. In germline, CDR1 is MNHEY, CDR2 SMNVEV (reference sequence). This CDR3 contains 14 residues. The ends lost 8 bases at V and 2 bases at J; junction bases unmatched: 4. CDR3 sequence: CASGPSGRAYEQYF. CDR3 nucleotide sequence: TGTGCCAGCGGTCCTAGCGGGAGGGCCTACGAGCAGTACTTC.

Only one count was recorded for this clonotype. The V and J genes are TRBV5-6 and TRBJ2-2; TRBD1 is a possible D gene (7 bases). Germline V lookup: CDR1 SGHDT, CDR2 YYEEEE. There are 16 residues in the CDR3. The ends were cut back, 4 bases at V and 3 bases at J, with 16 bases in the middle. The CDR3 loop is CASSQEGRGDTGELFF. Here the CDR3 DNA reads TGTGCCAGCAGCCAGGAGGGCAGGGGGGACACCGGGGAGCTGTTTTTT.

The gene calls are TRBV30 and TRBJ2-2, with 7 bases matching TRBD1. CDR3 length: 13 residues. Germline CDR1 reads GTSNPN; CDR2 reads SVGIG (reference sequence). Unmatched junction bases numbered 1, after V lost 3 bases and J lost 3 bases. CDR3 nucleotides: TGTGCCTGGAGACAGGGGTACACCGGGGAGCTGTTTTTT. This codes for CAWRQGYTGELFF.

The chain uses TRBV11-2 and TRBJ2-5; 8 bases map to TRBD2. CDR1 SGHAT and CDR2 FQNNGV come from the germline V gene. This CDR3 contains 13 residues. Unmatched junction bases numbered 2, after V lost 4 bases and J lost 4 bases. The CDR3 is CASSSAGGETQYF. In DNA, the CDR3 is TGTGCCAGCAGCTCGGCGGGAGGAGAGACCCAGTACTTC.

This chain joins TRBV9 and TRBJ2-7; D remains unclear. This CDR3 is 14 amino acids long. Germline values: CDR1 SGDLS, CDR2 YYNGEE. V gave up 0 bases and J gave up 3 bases, with 10 bases separating them. The CDR3 is CASSVASLDYEQYF. As DNA, the CDR3 is TGTGCCAGCAGCGTAGCATCTTTGGACTACGAGCAGTACTTC. Full variable domain (rest looked up from reference TRBV9 and TRBJ2-7): DSGVTQTPKHLITATGQRVTLRCSPRSGDLSVYWYQQSLDQGLQFLIQYYNGEERAKGNILERFSAQQFPDLHSELNLSSLELGDSALYFCASSVASLDYEQYFGPGTRLTVT.

This clonotype was counted once. The J gene is TRBJ1-2, the V gene TRBV20-1; perhaps TRBD1 as D (5 bases). The V end lost 7 bases, the J end lost 7 bases, and 7 bases lay between the germline ends. The CDR3 extends over 9 amino acids. Per germline, CDR1 DFQATT and CDR2 SNEGSKA (reference sequence). CDR3 in amino acids: CSGGLGYTF. The CDR3 nucleotides are TGCAGTGGGGGACTTGGCTACACCTTC.

The chain recombines TRBV27 with TRBJ1-6, with D hard to call. The CDR3 extends over 14 amino acids. With 2 bases removed from V and 9 bases from J, the gap between germline ends came to 11 bases. Germline V gives CDR1 MNHEY, CDR2 SMNVEV (reference sequence). In DNA form, the CDR3 reads TGTGCCAGCAGTTTACGAGGTAGTGGTTCACCCCTCCACTTT. It translates to CASSLRGSGSPLHF.

V and J are TRBV2 and TRBJ1-2, with a weak D call TRBD1 (5 bases). CDR1 is SNHLY, CDR2 FYNNEI, per germline. Trimming removed 8 bases from V and 5 bases from J, with 18 bases in between. The length of the CDR3 is 14 residues. CDR3: CASGGTNSGYGYTF. As DNA, the CDR3 is TGTGCCAGCGGGGGGACGAATTCGGGGTATGGCTACACCTTC.

This chain uses TRBV6-5 with TRBJ1-2; tentatively, D is TRBD1 (5 bases). The CDR3 contains 15 residues. Trimming removed 7 bases from V and 2 bases from J, with 17 bases in between. CDR1 and CDR2 from the germline V gene are MNHEY and SVGAGI. The CDR3 protein is CASTSGLGDNYGYTF. The CDR3 DNA reads TGTGCCAGCACCTCGGGACTCGGTGACAACTATGGCTACACCTTC.

The rearrangement joins TRBV18 to TRBJ2-5; D uncertain. Germline CDR1 KGHSH, CDR2 LQKENI. Trimming pared 0 bases from V and 1 base from J, leaving 6 bases between. The CDR3 runs 14 residues. The DNA of the CDR3 is TGTGCCAGCTCACCACCGAACACCCAAGAGACCCAGTACTTC. It encodes CASSPPNTQETQYF.

The chain joins TRBV30 to TRBJ2-2, with no clear D. V lost 5 bases to trimming and J lost 3 bases, with 13 bases between them. Germline CDR1 GTSNPN, CDR2 SVGIG (reference sequence). This CDR3 is built from 14 residues. In DNA, the CDR3 is TGTGCCTGGGTCCCCCAAGAATACACCGGGGAGCTGTTTTTT. Translating it yields CAWVPQEYTGELFF.

This clonotype has only one observation. The chain carries TRBV20-1 and TRBJ2-7; 7 bases are shared with TRBD2. In germline, CDR1 is DFQATT, CDR2 SNEGSKA (reference sequence). The CDR3 has 16 residues. V was clipped by 5 bases and J by 3 bases; unmatched bases: 16. The CDR3 bases are TGCAGTGCTCCGGGGAGGGCGACTCCCGGCCGCTACGAGCAGTACTTC. It translates to CSAPGRATPGRYEQYF.

This clonotype is a singleton in its sample. V gene TRBV15 combines with J gene TRBJ1-2; no definite D call. Germline V gene lookup returns CDR1 LNHNV and CDR2 YYDKDF (reference sequence). This CDR3 has 14 amino acids. Deletions cut 5 bases from V and 0 bases from J, with 10 bases between. The chain's CDR3 is CATSYTETNYGYTF. The CDR3 DNA is TGTGCCACCAGCTACACAGAAACTAACTATGGCTACACCTTC. Looking up the rest from reference TRBV15 and TRBJ1-2 gives the full variable domain: DAMVIQNPRYQVTQFGKPVTLSCSQTLNHNVMYWYQQKSSQAPKLLFHYYDKDFNNEADTPDNFQSRRPNTSFCFLDIRSPGLGDTAMYLCATSYTETNYGYTFGSGTRLTVV.

The V call is TRBV11-2, the J call TRBJ2-2; TRBD2 aligns across 13 bases. V gave up 5 bases and J gave up 3 bases; unmatched junction bases: 0. The germline V gene encodes CDR1 SGHAT and CDR2 FQNNGV. The CDR3 has 15 amino acids. This chain's CDR3 is CASSGLAGDTGELFF. CDR3 nucleotide sequence: TGTGCCAGCAGCGGACTAGCGGGAGACACCGGGGAGCTGTTTTTT.

CDR3: CASSGTGYEQYF. As DNA, the CDR3 is TGTGCCAGTAGTGGGACAGGGTACGAGCAGTACTTC. V is TRBV19 and J is TRBJ2-7; 9 bases are shared with TRBD1. This CDR3 comprises 12 residues. With V trimmed by 5 bases and J by 4 bases, 0 bases remained unmatched. In germline, CDR1 is LNHDA, CDR2 SQIVND (reference sequence). Complete variable domain (other parts from reference TRBV19 and TRBJ2-7): DGGITQSPKYLFRKEGQNVTLSCEQNLNHDAMYWYRQDPGQGLRLIYYSQIVNDFQKGDIAEGYSVSREKKESFPLTVTSAQKNPTAFYLCASSGTGYEQYFGPGTRLTVT.

This clonotype was recorded a few times. CDR3 protein: CASSPGGYEQFF. The CDR3 nucleotides are TGTGCCAGCAGTCCGGGGGGGTATGAGCAGTTCTTC. The chain carries TRBV11-2 and TRBJ2-1, with TRBD2 matching over 8 bases. CDR1 and CDR2 (germline): SGHAT, FQNNGV. Trimming at V came to 6 bases and at J to 8 bases, leaving 3 bases not matched to a gene. This CDR3 spans 12 amino acids.

This rearrangement joins TRBV20-1 to TRBJ2-2; D call uncertain. Trimming stripped 4 bases from V and 1 base from J, with 10 bases between. Germline V gene data show CDR1 as DFQATT and CDR2 as SNEGSKA (reference sequence). The CDR3 is made up of 14 amino acids. The DNA of the CDR3 is TGCAGTGCTACGGGCCAAATGAACACCGGGGAGCTGTTTTTT. As protein: CSATGQMNTGELFF.

J is TRBJ2-1 and V is TRBV12-3 or TRBV12-4; 12 nucleotides agree with TRBD2. This CDR3 has 16 residues. The V segment lost 4 bases and the J segment 8 bases; nucleotides outside the gene matches: 9. CDR3: CASSSPLAGGRDEQFF. The CDR3 DNA follows: TGTGCCAGCAGTTCACCCCTAGCGGGGGGGAGGGATGAGCAGTTCTTC.

The chain carries TRBV28 and TRBJ1-5, with D maybe TRBD1 (6 bases). There are 15 residues in the CDR3. From germline, CDR1 is MDHEN and CDR2 SYDVKM. V dropped 6 bases and J dropped 7 bases, with 19 bases sitting between them. As DNA, the CDR3 is TGTGCCAGCAGCCAACACAGGGTCGGAGGGCAGCCCCAGCATTTT. Amino acids: CASSQHRVGGQPQHF.

As DNA, the CDR3 is TGTGCCAGCGTGGACGGCGGGAGCTACGAGCAGTACTTC. It codes for CASVDGGSYEQYF. The chain recombines TRBV6-5 with TRBJ2-7, with 7 nucleotides matching TRBD2. CDR3 length equals 13 residues. Germline V gene lookup returns CDR1 MNHEY and CDR2 SVGAGI. J gave up 3 bases and V 8 bases, and 7 bases lay outside the gene matches.

V usage is TRBV27 and J usage is TRBJ2-4; a possible D gene is TRBD1 (5 bases). Germline loops: CDR1 MNHEY, CDR2 SMNVEV (reference sequence). The CDR3 covers 18 residues. V lost 2 bases and J lost 3, with 20 bases in between. CDR3 region: CASSLNPPGLYGKNIQYF. The CDR3 bases are TGTGCCAGCAGTTTAAATCCCCCAGGGTTGTATGGCAAAAACATTCAGTACTTC.

This rearrangement joins TRBV3-1 to TRBJ2-7; D might be TRBD2 (5 bases). CDR1 and CDR2 (germline): LGHDT, YNNKEL (reference sequence). V lost 1 base and J 5 bases, leaving 21 bases between the germline ends. The CDR3 has 17 residues. CDR3 nucleotides: TGTGCCAGCAGCCAAGCCTCTCCTGGAGGAGAGTGGCACGAGCAGTACTTC. It specifies CASSQASPGGEWHEQYF.

This chain uses TRBV5-4 with TRBJ1-2; D is unresolved. This CDR3 is 14 amino acids long. The germline CDR1 and CDR2 sequences are SGHNT and YYREEE (reference sequence). The V and J ends lost 4 bases and 5 bases respectively, with 15 bases between them. Here the CDR3 DNA reads TGTGCCAGCAGCCCTGACCGGACCCCATATGGCTACACCTTC. Its protein product is CASSPDRTPYGYTF.

The J gene is TRBJ2-2, the V gene TRBV12-3 or TRBV12-4; 9 nucleotides match TRBD1. This CDR3 is 18 amino acids long. The V segment lost 2 bases and the J segment 1 base; nucleotides outside the gene matches: 8. CDR3 in amino acids: CASSLIQGAPRNTGELFF. The CDR3 bases are TGTGCCAGCAGTTTAATACAGGGGGCCCCCCGGAACACCGGGGAGCTGTTTTTT.

The chain carries TRBV7-9 and TRBJ2-1; 7 bases are shared with TRBD2. Per germline, CDR1 SEHNR and CDR2 FQNEAQ (reference sequence). CDR3 length equals 15 residues. Trimming removed 5 bases from V and 6 bases from J; junction bases left unmatched: 10. The CDR3 bases are TGTGCCAGCAGCCAGGGTGGTAGCGGGTCCAATGAGCAGTTCTTC. Translated, it gives CASSQGGSGSNEQFF.

The genes are TRBV5-1 and TRBJ1-1, with 7 bases lining up with TRBD1. Germline CDR1 and CDR2: SGHRS and YFSETQ. J was trimmed by 3 bases and V by 3 bases; bases with no gene match: 8. The CDR3 extends over 15 amino acids. CDR3 nucleotide sequence: TGCGCCAGCAGCTCACAGGGGATTAAGGACACTGAAGCTTTCTTT. It specifies CASSSQGIKDTEAFF.

The CDR3 loop is CASSSGPRNQPQHF. For the CDR3, the DNA is TGTGCCAGCAGCTCTGGACCGCGCAATCAGCCCCAGCATTTT. This chain joins TRBV13 and TRBJ1-5, with D hard to call. The germline V and J ends were trimmed by 4 bases and 2 bases, with 9 bases remaining between them. Germline V gene lookup returns CDR1 PRHDT and CDR2 FYEKMQ (reference sequence). This CDR3 region has 14 residues.

This chain uses TRBV20-1 with TRBJ2-1, with D hard to call. The CDR3 is 16 residues long. The germline V and J ends were trimmed by 6 bases and 5 bases, with 23 bases remaining between them. The germline CDR1 and CDR2 sequences are DFQATT and SNEGSKA (reference sequence). The CDR3 DNA follows: TGCAGTGCGCGTTTGGGCAGCTCGAGAATAGACAATGAGCAGTTCTTC. Translated, it gives CSARLGSSRIDNEQFF.